This section outlines one T cell receptor (beta chain) sequence together with its context. Antigen unknown. V gave up 6 bases and J gave up 0 bases, with 10 bases separating them. This CDR3 region has 13 residues. Germline CDR1 reads SQVTM; CDR2 reads ANQGSEA. The sample originates from a study of T-cell reconstitution after alpha-beta-depleted transplantation in children. Whole-study results and caveats: A year had passed since transplant, and T-cell counts and diversity by then came mostly from newly produced T cells.

Preparation of the TCRbeta library was carried out with unique molecular identifiers. TCRdb itself ran the PCR reads through MiXCR, one entry per CDR3 protein. The table lists around 270,000 distinct CDR3 sequences, roughly 9.1% of them singletons. The sequence was obtained from a boy younger than two with acute myeloid leukemia, due to receive a stem cell transplant. The specimen comprised PBMCs, sampled before TCRalphabeta/CD19-depleted stem cell transplant. This chain uses TRBV29-1 with TRBJ2-3; possibly TRBD1 or TRBD2 for D (5 bases each). The CDR3 protein is CSVSGHSTDTQYF. In nucleotides, the CDR3 is TGCAGCGTGTCGGGGCATAGCACAGATACGCAGTATTTT.